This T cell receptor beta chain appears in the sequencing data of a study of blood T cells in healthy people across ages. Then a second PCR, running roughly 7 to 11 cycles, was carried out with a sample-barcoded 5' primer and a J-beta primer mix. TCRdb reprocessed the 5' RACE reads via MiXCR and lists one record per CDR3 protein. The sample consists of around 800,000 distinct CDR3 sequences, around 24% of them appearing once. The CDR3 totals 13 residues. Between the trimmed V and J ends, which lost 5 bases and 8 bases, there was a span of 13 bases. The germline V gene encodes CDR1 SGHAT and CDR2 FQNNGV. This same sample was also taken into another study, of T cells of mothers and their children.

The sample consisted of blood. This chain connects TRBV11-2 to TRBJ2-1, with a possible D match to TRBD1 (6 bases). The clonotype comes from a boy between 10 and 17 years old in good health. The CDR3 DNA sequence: TGTGCCAGCAGCGCAGGGGTCGTTTATGAGCAGTTCTTC. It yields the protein CASSAGVVYEQFF.